This entry features one TCR beta chain sequence. Its target is not known. The sample comes from a study of T cell repertoires in cytomegalovirus infection. Turning to the study itself: Matching HLA type and CMV infection were both indicated by public TCR beta signatures.

TCRdb recomputed calls from the reads with MiXCR, one row per CDR3 protein. The profile covers some 700,000 distinct CDR3 sequences, with about 33% appearing a single time and around a sixth taken by the ten largest. Study results and limitations: Ex vivo, HLA-C-restricted CMV-specific TCR beta clonotypes prevailed over the rest of the response.

V was trimmed by 1 base and J by 2 bases, leaving 8 bases between them. Germline V gene lookup returns CDR1 LGHNA and CDR2 YSLEER. The CDR3 runs to 14 residues. This TCR came from a human donor in good health (CMV status not recorded). Some clones in this sample may be carry-over from other donors' samples. Sequenced here: cultured PBMCs, sampled from culture after CMV antigen stimulation. The chain links TRBV4-3 to TRBJ1-2; no definite D call. CDR3 region: CASSQAASNYGYTF. CDR3 nucleotides: TGCGCCAGCAGCCAAGCGGCGAGCAACTATGGCTACACCTTC.